The sequence of this TCR beta chain was determined in a study of shared clonotypes between healthy human individuals. Study-wide results and caveats: Unshared clonotypes carried lower generation probabilities than those common to all four donors. Shared clonotypes: about 5% naive CD4, about 3.5% naive CD8, 2.3% memory CD4, about 0.4% memory CD8. Larger estimated richness was generally seen in naive subsets than in memory subsets. The study drew on few donors, limiting represented genetic and exposure-history diversity.

Assay: immunoSEQ multiplex PCR; the TCRdb copy retains only in-frame clones and omits some. The data hold nearly 1,000,000 clones, with over 75% observed a single time. Turning to this clone: Its antigen is as yet unknown. At the DNA level, this CDR3 is encoded by other sequences in the same sample as well.

The V and J ends lost 3 bases and 2 bases respectively, with 10 bases between them. CDR1 is GTSNPN, CDR2 SVGIG, per germline (reference sequence). This CDR3 region has 13 residues. The sample taken for sequencing was memory CD4+ T cells sorted from blood. The subset here: CD45RA-negative fraction. The source of this sequence is a man aged 18 to 35 in good health. The V gene is TRBV30, the J gene TRBJ1-1; TRBD1 might be the D (5 bases). The CDR3 nucleotides read TGTGCCTGGAGCCCCGGGGGAAACACTGAAGCTTTCTTT. Its translation is CAWSPGGNTEAFF.